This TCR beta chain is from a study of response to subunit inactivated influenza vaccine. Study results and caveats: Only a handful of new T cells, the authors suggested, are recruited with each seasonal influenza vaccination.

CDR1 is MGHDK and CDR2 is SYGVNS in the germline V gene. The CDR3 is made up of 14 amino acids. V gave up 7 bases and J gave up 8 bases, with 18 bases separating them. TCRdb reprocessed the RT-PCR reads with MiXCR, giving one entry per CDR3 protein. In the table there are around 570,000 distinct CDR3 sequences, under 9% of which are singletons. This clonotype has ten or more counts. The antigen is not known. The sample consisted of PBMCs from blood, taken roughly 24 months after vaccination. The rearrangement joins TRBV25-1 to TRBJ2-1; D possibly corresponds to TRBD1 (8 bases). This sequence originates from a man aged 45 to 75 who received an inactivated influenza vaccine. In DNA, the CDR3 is TGTGCCAGCACGACAGGGGAGGGTTTCGATGAGCAGTTCTTC. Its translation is CASTTGEGFDEQFF.